This TCR beta chain is drawn from a study of T cell repertoires in aging, cancer and after chemotherapy. Amplification of TCR beta used genomic DNA extracted from peripheral blood. Germline CDR1 is SGHDT and CDR2 is YYEEEE. The CDR3 covers 13 residues. The V end lost 4 bases, the J end lost 4 bases, and 10 bases lay between the germline ends. A mixed TRB-A/B primer pool amplified rearranged TRB by multiplex touch-down PCR. MiXCR, run by TCRdb on the multiplex PCR reads, gives a single entry per CDR3 protein. The sample records around 2,000 distinct CDR3 sequences, 35% to 40% being singletons. This chain connects TRBV5-6 to TRBJ2-3; maybe TRBD1 (5 bases). This receptor was taken from a human donor with a solid tumor. Sequencing input: blood. The CDR3 DNA reads TGTGCCAGCAGCACCCAGGGTCCAGATACGCAGTATTTT. Translated: CASSTQGPDTQYF.